The TCR beta chain under discussion was sequenced for a study of monozygotic twins with inflammatory bowel disease (dated by TCRdb to the late 2010s). Looking at the study overall: The complete study included about 28 monozygotic twin pairs: 19 IBD-discordant Danish pairs and nine German pairs, of which four were IBD-concordant and five were IBD-discordant. The search for disease-associated traits relied mainly on comparing IBD patients with their genetically identical healthy co-twins within discordant pairs. Each individual had, on average, about 151 000 unique TCRalpha sequences and 181 000 unique TCRbeta sequences available for analysis. Study-wide conclusions, independent of this receptor: No single strong signal or clonotype linked to IBD turned up in the results, so the idea that one exists was not supported. Distinction between different T cell subtypes could not be achieved in the analysis. Fewer clonotypes were shared with other individuals by IBD patients than by healthy twins, most markedly in patients showing signs of disease activity. IBD patients had lower TCRbeta repertoire diversity, measured by the inverse Simpson index, than their healthy co-twins. Because patients received different immunosuppressive treatments, the repertoires may have picked up extra background noise and variability between individuals. Repertoire similarity did not differ between concordant and discordant twins, possibly due to limited statistical power.

With respect to this clonotype: Its antigen is unknown.

The protocol used for the library was 5' RACE. Preparation of each TCR library used around 3.5 ug of total RNA. For each sample, cDNA synthesis was carried out in eight separate reactions using SMARTScribe reverse transcriptase. Unique molecular identifiers containing a 6-nucleotide sample barcode were introduced through template switching during cDNA synthesis. Amplification of TCRalpha and TCRbeta cDNA involved two nested PCRs of around 16 and 10 cycles, and each PCR was followed by bead purification. Before amplification, the cDNA was treated with uracil DNA-glycosylase and purified using the QIAquick PCR purification kit. In the second PCR, Illumina TruSeq-compatible adapters and sample-specific barcodes were added. Library quality and concentration were checked on TapeStation and Qubit, and libraries were pooled at around 5.3 ng each. Sequencing of pooled libraries was carried out on an Illumina HiSeq2500 single-index Rapid Run using 2 x 100 bp reads and custom sequencing primers. For the original study's pipeline: MiGEC version 1.2.6 was used for UMI-based consensus assembly, which corrected PCR and sequencing errors. MiXCR version 2.1.1 was used for V(D)J alignment, clonotype assembly and CDR3 extraction. To normalise gene usage, clonotype sharing and MAIT/NKT TCR abundance, the analysis used the top 1000, 10 000 and 20 000 clonotypes per sample. Diversity was computed as the inverse Simpson index with the vegan R package after downsampling to 27 000 UMIs. Paired Mann-Whitney U tests were applied to discordant twin pairs, with Benjamini-Hochberg correction for multiple testing. TCRdb reprocessed the reads into one record per CDR3 protein sequence, lacking DNA. The V and J calls, along with clone size, are taken from TCRdb and not from the paper's own processing. The sample table gives 150,000 to 200,000 distinct CDR3 sequences. Clones ranked in the top ten supply roughly 7% of the sample.

From each donor, a roughly 2.5 ml peripheral blood sample was collected into PAXgene tubes and stored at -80 degrees C. Without any T cell sorting, total RNA was extracted from whole blood using the PAXgene blood miRNA kit on an automated QIAcube. Deep TCRalpha and TCRbeta repertoire profiling with unique molecular barcoding was performed on peripheral blood of monozygotic twin pairs concordant or discordant for inflammatory bowel disease. Smoking habits were recorded for all twin pairs, and individuals were classified as current, former or never smokers. This TCR was sampled from a human donor with ulcerative colitis or Crohn's disease, or a healthy co-twin of an affected twin (not recorded which). Material for sequencing was blood.

The CDR3 amino acid sequence is: CAISEWGSTDTQYF. The chain is assembled from TRBV10-3 and TRBJ2-3; TCRdb names TRBD1, which stays unverified in the absence of DNA. Taken from cysteine to phenylalanine, the CDR3 has 14 residues. DNA for this receptor is not on file. CDR1 ENHRY and CDR2 SYGVKD are derived from the germline V gene.